This T cell receptor beta chain was captured in a study of Graves' ophthalmopathy and Graves' hyperthyroidism. Turning to the study itself: Over 18 months of follow-up, stable hyperthyroidism required that no ophthalmopathy appear. Study conclusions and caveats: The authors also found most expanded thyroid clonotypes above 0.001 frequency in blood. Ophthalmopathy progression cases were predicted by the model with 55% to 71% sensitivity and roughly 72% specificity.

This clonotype was seen ten or more times. Its antigen is unidentified. After removal of 1 base from V and 3 bases from J, the junction contained 9 bases not matched to a gene. Germline assignment: CDR1 SEHNR and CDR2 FQNEAQ (reference sequence). CDR3 length: 17 amino acids. Eligible hyperthyroidism cases comprised new diagnoses of under 2 months' duration in individuals aged 18 to 65. The authors amplified TCR beta CDR3 regions, and they did so from RNA transcripts for repertoire sequencing. RT-PCR in the first round used HTBI primers; a second-round multiplex PCR followed. Using its own MiXCR run on the multiplex PCR reads, TCRdb lists one record per CDR3 protein. The sample shows approximately 1.2 million distinct CDR3 sequences, approximately 35% of them seen only once.

Sample: peripheral blood or thyroid tissue (not recorded which). The rearrangement links TRBV7-9 to TRBJ2-7; 10 nucleotides line up with TRBD2. The source of this sequence is an adult man with Graves' hyperthyroidism. CDR3 region: CASSLGLLAGVFYEQYF. In nucleotides, the CDR3 is TGTGCCAGCAGCTTAGGCCTCCTAGCGGGAGTATTCTACGAGCAGTACTTC.